Listed below are T cell receptor beta chains from one sample, sequenced in a study of T cell responses to AZD1222 COVID-19 vaccine. The data were produced by immunoSEQ multiplex PCR, yet TCRdb's version contains in-frame clones alone and is incomplete. The data hold some 130,000 clones, with approximately 93% observed a single time. The source was peripheral blood, collected on day 0 of AZD1222 vaccination. These receptors originate from an adult in good health. The CDR3 runs from the conserved cysteine through the conserved F or W. The order of the fields is D gene, V gene, J gene, clone size, CDR3 protein, CDR3 DNA. The D gene is left open where the match is weak. Clone size is shown for a subset of rows, as once, few, many or a class of expanded clone.

-,TRBV27,TRBJ2-6,-,CASSPLQGIPGANVLTF,TGTGCCAGCAGTCCCCTTCAGGGGATCCCTGGGGCCAACGTCCTGACTTTC
-,TRBV4-2,TRBJ1-1,-,CASSRKRVWDFPFF,TGTGCCAGCAGCCGCAAAAGGGTTTGGGACTTTCCTTTCTTT
TRBD1,TRBV6-5,TRBJ1-5,-,CASSSPTGDRNQPQHF,TGTGCCAGCAGTTCCCCGACAGGGGACCGCAATCAGCCCCAGCATTTT
-,TRBV19,TRBJ1-2,once,CASSMSSGTYGYTF,TGTGCCAGTAGTATGTCTAGCGGGACCTATGGCTACACCTTC
-,TRBV4-1,TRBJ2-3,-,CASSRGTDGVTDTQYF,TGCGCCAGCAGCCGCGGGACGGACGGGGTCACAGATACGCAGTATTTT
TRBD2,TRBV24-1,TRBJ2-7,-,CATSDRTGLAGDYEQYF,TGTGCCACCAGTGACAGGACGGGACTAGCGGGGGACTACGAGCAGTACTTC
TRBD2,TRBV6-5,TRBJ2-7,-,CASSYTFAGVSYEQYF,TGTGCCAGCAGTTACACATTCGCGGGAGTGTCCTACGAGCAGTACTTC
TRBD1,TRBV7-9,TRBJ1-5,-,CASSLGQGVSNQPQHF,TGTGCCAGCAGCCTGGGACAGGGGGTCTCCAATCAGCCCCAGCATTTT
-,TRBV19,TRBJ1-5,-,CASSSSGWGNQPQHF,TGTGCCAGTAGCTCCTCCGGTTGGGGCAATCAGCCCCAGCATTTT
TRBD1,TRBV19,TRBJ1-1,-,CASSLLGTGFNREAFF,TGTGCCAGTAGTCTCCTTGGGACAGGGTTTAATCGGGAAGCTTTCTTT
TRBD1,TRBV9,TRBJ2-7,-,CASSLRTGTGFHEQYF,TGTGCCAGCAGCTTACGAACCGGGACAGGGTTCCACGAGCAGTACTTC
-,TRBV7-2,TRBJ1-5,-,CASSQIRTQPQHF,TGTGCCAGCAGCCAAATTCGAACTCAGCCCCAGCATTTT
-,TRBV6-5,TRBJ1-2,-,CASSYSREQLGGYTF,TGTGCCAGCAGTTACTCGCGTGAACAGCTTGGTGGCTACACCTTC
-,TRBV6-2/TRBV6-3,TRBJ1-2,-,CASSPTIGYTF,TGTGCCAGCAGCCCTACCATTGGCTACACCTTC
TRBD2,TRBV7-9,TRBJ2-1,-,CASSFRGSGSYNEQFF,TGTGCCAGCAGCTTTAGGGGTAGCGGGAGTTACAATGAGCAGTTCTTC
-,TRBV10-3,TRBJ1-4,-,CAISEGYGQDEKLFF,TGTGCCATCAGTGAGGGATACGGACAAGATGAAAAACTGTTTTTT
-,TRBV2,TRBJ2-3,-,CASTIRGQSTDTQYF,TGTGCCAGCACTATTCGGGGTCAGAGCACAGATACGCAGTATTTT
TRBD1,TRBV7-2,TRBJ2-7,-,CASSLGGQGFEQYF,TGTGCCAGCAGCTTAGGGGGACAGGGTTTCGAGCAGTACTTC
TRBD1,TRBV27,TRBJ1-2,-,CASRGQGIGGYTF,TGTGCCAGCAGAGGACAGGGGATAGGTGGCTACACCTTC
TRBD2,TRBV12-5,TRBJ2-1,-,CASGLVGTSGYNEQFF,TGTGCTAGTGGTTTGGTCGGGACTAGCGGGTACAATGAGCAGTTCTTC
-,TRBV30,TRBJ2-7,-,CAWSVSYEQYF,TGTGCCTGGAGTGTATCTTACGAGCAGTACTTC
-,TRBV6-5,TRBJ1-3,-,CASSQTVSSGNTIYF,TGTGCCAGCAGTCAAACAGTGAGCTCTGGAAACACCATATATTTT
-,TRBV6-6,TRBJ1-2,-,CASSQRAGYYGYTF,TGTGCCAGCAGTCAAAGGGCGGGATATTATGGCTACACCTTC
-,TRBV5-8,TRBJ2-3,-,CASSLAKTASTDTQYF,TGTGCCAGCAGCTTGGCTAAGACGGCTAGCACAGATACGCAGTATTTT
-,TRBV7-8,TRBJ1-5,-,CASSLRTVISNQPQHF,TGTGCCAGCAGCTTGCGGACAGTGATTAGCAATCAGCCCCAGCATTTT
-,TRBV28,TRBJ2-1,-,CASSLETTTYNEQFF,TGTGCCAGCAGCCTGGAAACGACTACGTACAATGAGCAGTTCTTC
-,TRBV2,TRBJ1-4,-,CASSEEGPYNEKLFF,TGTGCCAGCAGTGAAGAGGGGCCGTATAATGAAAAACTGTTTTTT
-,TRBV19,TRBJ2-5,-,CASSIVPAETQYF,TGTGCCAGTAGTATAGTTCCAGCGGAGACCCAGTACTTC
TRBD2,TRBV6-5,TRBJ2-7,-,CASMDGTSGLGEYF,TGTGCCAGTATGGACGGGACTAGCGGGCTTGGAGAGTACTTC
-,TRBV7-9,TRBJ1-1,-,CASSFGTVNTEAFF,TGTGCCAGCAGCTTCGGGACGGTTAACACTGAAGCTTTCTTT
-,TRBV10-3,TRBJ2-7,-,CATKAPPGTTYYEQYF,TGTGCCACGAAAGCCCCCCCCGGGACAACATACTACGAGCAGTACTTC
TRBD1,TRBV4-1,TRBJ1-6,-,CASSQDAGQGGSPLHF,TGCGCCAGCAGCCAAGATGCCGGACAGGGCGGCTCACCCCTCCACTTT
-,TRBV29-1,TRBJ1-2,-,CSVELANYGYTF,TGCAGCGTTGAGTTGGCTAACTATGGCTACACCTTC
-,TRBV5-1,TRBJ2-3,-,CASSTRGGDTQYF,TGCGCCAGCAGCACTAGAGGGGGAGATACGCAGTATTTT
-,TRBV7-2,TRBJ1-3,-,CASSFGAGNTIYF,TGTGCCAGCAGCTTTGGAGCCGGAAACACCATATATTTT
-,TRBV7-6,TRBJ2-2,-,CASTPTGTTNTGELFF,TGTGCCAGCACCCCTACCGGGACAACGAACACCGGGGAGCTGTTTTTT
-,TRBV5-6,TRBJ1-1,once,CASRVSDTEAFF,TGTGCCAGCAGAGTATCGGACACTGAAGCTTTCTTT
-,TRBV2,TRBJ2-7,-,CASRGRHSYEQYF,TGTGCCAGCAGGGGCCGCCATTCCTACGAGCAGTACTTC
-,TRBV19,TRBJ1-3,-,CASSQGQGSPISGNTIYF,TGTGCCAGTAGTCAAGGGCAGGGGAGCCCCATCTCTGGAAACACCATATATTTT
-,TRBV7-6,TRBJ1-3,-,CASSFGNTIYF,TGTGCCAGCAGCTTCGGAAACACCATATATTTT
-,TRBV4-1,TRBJ2-3,-,CASSPIGQTSTDTQYF,TGCGCCAGCAGCCCCATCGGGCAGACTAGCACAGATACGCAGTATTTT